This TCR beta chain appears in the sequencing data of a study of cytomegalovirus exposure and HLA in healthy donors. Worth noting for this clone: Its antigen is still unknown.

PCR primers comprised 60 Vbeta and 13 Jbeta primers. Only in-frame clones appear in the TCRdb table, and some are missing; sequencing was by immunoSEQ multiplex PCR. The table includes roughly 230,000 clones, approximately 81% detected once. Study-level points and caveats: Among the CMV-associated chains, three were confirmed in vitro as specific for CMV antigens. Earlier findings revealed that most TCR beta V segments proved productive either about 90% or about 30% of the time.

There are 14 residues in the CDR3. Trimming removed 6 bases from V and 1 base from J, with 12 bases in between. From germline, CDR1 is KGHSH and CDR2 LQKENI. The receptor was isolated from a girl under 10 years old in good health and CMV-seronegative. The gene calls are TRBV18 and TRBJ1-1, with D possibly TRBD1 on 6 matching bases. What was sequenced was PBMCs. Here the CDR3 reads CASSLSQGNTEAFF. The CDR3 DNA is TGTGCCAGCTCCCTGTCACAGGGGAACACTGAAGCTTTCTTT.